The rows below give T cell receptor beta chains drawn from one sample of a study of blood T cell repertoires in COVID-19. Here immunoSEQ multiplex PCR was the method, and the copy in TCRdb shows in-frame clones only, minus some. The table shows a few hundred thousand clones, with 86% occurring only once. Input material: peripheral blood. The receptor source for this set is a man between 40 and 49 years old who had recovered from COVID-19. CDR3s include the opening cysteine and the closing phenylalanine or tryptophan. The order of the fields is V gene, D gene, clone size, J gene, CDR3 DNA, CDR3 protein. D genes are given only for firm matches. A row's size may be missing; if present it is once, few, many or a size class.

TRBV6-2/TRBV6-3	NA	NA	TRBJ2-4	TGTGCCAGCAGTTACGTCGGGGGCAAAAACATTCAGTACTTC	CASSYVGGKNIQYF
TRBV12-3/TRBV12-4	NA	NA	TRBJ2-5	TGTGCCAGCAGTTTAGTCGGGGAGACCCAGTACTTC	CASSLVGETQYF
TRBV10-3	TRBD2	NA	TRBJ2-7	TGTGCCATCAGTGGTAGCGGGGGGCGCTCCTACGAGCAGTACTTC	CAISGSGGRSYEQYF
TRBV2	TRBD1	NA	TRBJ1-4	TGTGCCAGCAGGAACAGGGGGGGTAATGAAAAACTGTTTTTT	CASRNRGGNEKLFF
TRBV11-2	NA	NA	TRBJ2-1	TGTGCCAGCAGCTTACCTAGGAGGCTAGCGCTAAATGAGCAGTTCTTC	CASSLPRRLALNEQFF
TRBV19	TRBD2	few	TRBJ2-5	TGTGCCAGTAGTATAGTCCCACTAGCGGGAGAGGAGACCCAGTACTTC	CASSIVPLAGEETQYF
TRBV20-1	NA	NA	TRBJ1-4	TGCAGTGCTGGGGGGGAAAAACTGTTTTTT	CSAGGEKLFF
TRBV6-5	TRBD1	NA	TRBJ1-1	TGTGCCAGCAGCGGACAGGGCACAAACACTGAAGCTTTCTTT	CASSGQGTNTEAFF
TRBV9	TRBD1	NA	TRBJ2-1	TGTGCCAGCAGCTTCCGGGACAGGGACTACAATGAGCAGTTCTTC	CASSFRDRDYNEQFF
TRBV5-4	NA	NA	TRBJ2-2	TGTGCCAGCGGTGAAGCGGATACGAACACCGGGGAGCTGTTTTTT	CASGEADTNTGELFF
TRBV5-4	NA	NA	TRBJ2-3	TGTGCCAGCAGCTTGCCCGGAGATACGCAGTATTTT	CASSLPGDTQYF
TRBV7-9	TRBD2	NA	TRBJ2-1	TGTGCCAGCAGCTTAGGGGTGGCGGGAGGTATGGATGAGCAGTTCTTC	CASSLGVAGGMDEQFF
TRBV6-5	TRBD1	NA	TRBJ1-2	TGTGCCAGCAGTTATGGGACAGCTACGAACTATGGCTACACCTTC	CASSYGTATNYGYTF
TRBV3-1/TRBV3-2	TRBD1	NA	TRBJ2-2	TGTGCCAGCAGCCCAAACCTGGGACAGGGGGGGGCCGGGGAGCTGTTTTTT	CASSPNLGQGGAGELFF
TRBV6-1	TRBD1	NA	TRBJ1-2	TGTGCCAGCAGTGAACAGAGACAGGGGTACTATGGCTACACCTTC	CASSEQRQGYYGYTF
TRBV6-4	NA	NA	TRBJ1-6	TGTGCCAGCAGTGCCTTGTCCCTTAATTCACCCCTCCACTTT	CASSALSLNSPLHF
TRBV15	TRBD1	NA	TRBJ1-1	TGTGCCACCAGCAGGACCCGGACAGGGAGAGAAGCTTTCTTT	CATSRTRTGREAFF
TRBV7-8	TRBD1	NA	TRBJ1-6	TGTGCCAGCAGCCAGGGGGGACAGGGAGGTTCACCCCTCCACTTT	CASSQGGQGGSPLHF
TRBV7-8	TRBD2	once	TRBJ2-3	TGTGCCAGCAGCTCCAGAGCGGGGACGAGCACAGATACGCAGTATTTT	CASSSRAGTSTDTQYF
TRBV19	TRBD1	NA	TRBJ1-2	TGTGCCAGTAGTAGAGGGGACAGGGGAGATGGCTACACCTTC	CASSRGDRGDGYTF
TRBV29-1	NA	NA	TRBJ1-1	TGCAGCGTTGAAATGGGAGGTCTTCGAGGGCGCGCTGAAGCTTTCTTT	CSVEMGGLRGRAEAFF
TRBV5-1	TRBD1	once	TRBJ1-1	TGCGCCAGCAGCTTGAGGGGTGGGACAGGGGGTAACACTGAAGCTTTCTTT	CASSLRGGTGGNTEAFF
TRBV5-6	NA	NA	TRBJ1-2	TGTGCCAGCAGCTGGGGGGAGTACTATGGCTACACCTTC	CASSWGEYYGYTF
TRBV25-1	NA	NA	TRBJ1-4	TGTGCCAGCATCCAGCTGGGGGGGTCGGAACTGTTTTTT	CASIQLGGSELFF
TRBV3-1/TRBV3-2	TRBD1	many	TRBJ1-1	TGTGCCAGCAGCAACGGACAGGCGAACACTGAAGCTTTCTTT	CASSNGQANTEAFF
TRBV2	NA	NA	TRBJ2-7	TGTGCCAGGACTAACGGCGGCTACGAGCAGTACTTC	CARTNGGYEQYF
TRBV5-4	TRBD2	NA	TRBJ2-7	TGTGCCAGCAGCGAGGGACTAGCGGGAGCTTACGTGGGGGAGCAGTACTTC	CASSEGLAGAYVGEQYF
TRBV7-2	TRBD2	NA	TRBJ2-7	TGTGCCAGCAGCTTGGGAGGGCCCCCCTACGAGCAGTACTTC	CASSLGGPPYEQYF
TRBV29-1	NA	NA	TRBJ2-5	TGCAGCGTTGCTCCACAGGGAGAGACCCAGTACTTC	CSVAPQGETQYF
TRBV2	TRBD1	NA	TRBJ2-5	TGTGCCAGCACCGTGACAGGGGGCCGGGAGACCCAGTACTTC	CASTVTGGRETQYF
TRBV9	NA	NA	TRBJ1-1	TGTGCCAGCAGCCCTTCGGGGGGCGTGAGACTGTCGGAAGCTTTCTTT	CASSPSGGVRLSEAFF
TRBV18	NA	NA	TRBJ1-2	TGTGCCAGCTCACCAACCCCTTTGTTAGGTGGGGGAGGAAACTATGGCTACACCTTC	CASSPTPLLGGGGNYGYTF